This paragraph reports one T cell receptor beta chain. This sample was taken from a study of control samples from healthy donors and cancer patients. The CDR3 extends over 18 amino acids. V was pared by 2 bases and J by 0 bases, with 14 bases between. CDR1 and CDR2 (germline): MGHRA, YSYEKL. Sequenced by immunoSEQ multiplex PCR; TCRdb stores in-frame clones only, minus some. The sample lists 170,000 or so clones, 75% to 95% occurring once. Sequencing used blood. The receptor was isolated from a woman aged 40 to 50 in good health. The V and J genes are TRBV4-1 and TRBJ2-6; D possibly corresponds to TRBD2 (5 bases). CDR3 amino acids: CASSQRPPRDSGANVLTF. The CDR3 bases are TGCGCCAGCAGCCAAAGGCCGCCCCGGGACTCTGGGGCCAACGTCCTGACTTTC.